The text below deals with one TCR beta chain. The antigen remains undetermined. This entry comes from a study of cytomegalovirus exposure and HLA in healthy donors. The PCR ran on 60 Vbeta and 13 Jbeta primers. The data were produced by immunoSEQ multiplex PCR, yet TCRdb's version contains in-frame clones alone and is incomplete. The sample holds 30,000 to 35,000 clones, roughly 67% seen once. Findings and limits, study-wide: It was confirmed in vitro that a few of the CMV-associated chains were specific for CMV antigens. The records held CMV serostatus as the only immune exposure information. In a later analysis, productive TCRs from donors in an Asian-associated ancestry cluster reportedly carried fewer N-insertions than the cohort mean.

Germline assignment: CDR1 MGHDK and CDR2 SYGVNS. Trimming pared 2 bases from V and 6 bases from J, leaving 18 bases between. This CDR3 comprises 16 residues. The J gene is TRBJ2-3, the V gene TRBV25-1; the D gene is possibly TRBD2 (5 bases). This clonotype was obtained from a man aged 35 to 55 in good health and CMV-seropositive. Sequenced sample: PBMCs. The CDR3 sequence: CASSEVRTSLLDTQYF. The CDR3 DNA sequence: TGTGCCAGCAGTGAAGTTAGAACTAGTTTGCTCGATACGCAGTATTTT.